The rows below give T cell receptor beta chains drawn from one sample of a study of blood T cell repertoires in COVID-19. Sequenced by immunoSEQ multiplex PCR; TCRdb stores in-frame clones only, minus some. Of roughly 380,000 clones in the sample, roughly 90% are singletons; the top ten hold about 0.94%. The sample comprised PBMCs or T cells enriched from blood (not recorded which). The receptors here all came from a woman in her thirties who had been exposed to COVID-19. The CDR3 runs from the conserved cysteine through the conserved F or W. Fields, in order: clone size, J gene, D gene, V gene, CDR3 length, CDR3 DNA, CDR3 protein. The D gene is left open where the match is weak. Size is omitted from some rows. Given values are once, few, many or a class for expanded clones.

.,TRBJ1-2,.,TRBV28,18,TGTGCCAGCAGTTTATTGTCCGGGTTAGAGCCGGGGAACTATGGCTACACCTTC,CASSLLSGLEPGNYGYTF
.,TRBJ2-1,.,TRBV27,15,TGTGCCAGCAGTTTATCTCGGGGGTTCGGCAATGAGCAGTTCTTC,CASSLSRGFGNEQFF
.,TRBJ1-5,TRBD1,TRBV27,15,TGTGCCAGCAGTTTTTCGACAGGGGGCGATCAGCCCCAGCATTTT,CASSFSTGGDQPQHF
.,TRBJ2-7,TRBD1,TRBV5-1,16,TGCGCCAGCAGCTTGAGAAAGGGGGCAGGCTCTGACGAGCAGTACTTC,CASSLRKGAGSDEQYF
.,TRBJ1-5,.,TRBV24-1,14,TGTGCCACCAGTGATTTGATACCCAGTAAGCCCCAGCATTTT,CATSDLIPSKPQHF
.,TRBJ1-2,.,TRBV28,11,TGTGCCAGCAGTTCGAACTATGGCTACACCTTC,CASSSNYGYTF
once,TRBJ1-4,TRBD1,TRBV28,15,TGTGCCAGCAGGACAGGGGGCGCGGATAATGAAAAACTGTTTTTT,CASRTGGADNEKLFF
.,TRBJ2-7,.,TRBV2,16,TGTGCCAGCAGTGAAATTTGGAGGACAGCTGATTACGAGCAGTACTTC,CASSEIWRTADYEQYF
.,TRBJ2-7,TRBD1,TRBV5-1,14,TGCGCCAGCAGCCCAACAGGGGGAACCGCCGAGCAGTACTTC,CASSPTGGTAEQYF
.,TRBJ2-3,.,TRBV5-1,16,TGCGCCAGCAGCTTGGGTACAGGGCTTAGCACAGATACGCAGTATTTT,CASSLGTGLSTDTQYF